The TCR beta chain described here comes from a study of T-cell reconstitution after alpha-beta-depleted transplantation in children (dated by TCRdb to 2016 to 2017). For the study in its entirety: Using TCR repertoire profiling, the study followed T-cell immune reconstitution in a quantitative way in children after TCRalphabeta/CD19-depleted allogeneic hematopoietic cell transplantation.

The treatment or condition label of this sample denotes: allogeneic hematopoietic cell transplantation with graft depleted of TCRalphabeta T cells and CD19 B cells. TCRalphabeta/CD19-depleted allogeneic hematopoietic cell grafts were given to the transplant recipients, all of whom were children. Libraries were made using PCR. Instrument used: Illumina HiSeq 2500. To normalize quantification of the TCRbeta repertoire, the TCR libraries were built with molecular barcoding that relied on unique molecular identifiers. The public reads were run again by TCRdb, first through fastp at Q25 and then through MiXCR, and only productive beta chains were kept. Rows with a matching CDR3 protein are joined into one entry that keeps the most common DNA and genes. This sample lists 750,000 to 950,000 distinct CDR3 sequences; about 16% were detected once. Of the sample, around 5.3% falls within the top ten clones.

In this sample, this clonotype turned up a few times. The target of this receptor is not known. No base-level quality is on record; no much larger clone is a single base apart. V drops 0 bases and J drops 10 bases, leaving 18 bases in between. The CDR3 holds 15 amino acids from the cysteine to the phenylalanine. Kept here is only the CDR3 DNA, which spans 45 bases and is read in frame from base 1. CDR1 and CDR2 (MGHRA, YSYEKL) derive from the germline V gene. Results the study describes overall, beyond this receptor: Over the following months the frequencies of hyperexpanded clones went down, and after one year T-cell counts and TCRbeta diversity were mostly credited to newly produced T cells. Apparently early alphabetaT-cell count recovery about two months after transplant reportedly relied on only several hundred rapidly expanded clones derived from non-depleted graft cells. In some patients, the high TCRbeta diversity seen at day 60 was put down to recipient T cells and intrathymic progenitors that had survived conditioning.

The sample in question was PBMCs, mostly from graft donor cells, obtained 360 days after TCRalphabeta/CD19-depleted stem cell transplant. The sequence links TRBV4-1 to TRBJ1-2, with the D gene call left open. The TCR originated in a male patient between 5 and 17 years old who had a stem cell transplant for acute lymphoblastic leukemia, so the T cells may come from the graft donor. The CDR3 loop reads CASSQEYNSGSVYTF. The sequenced DNA is TGCGCCAGCAGCCAAGAGTATAACAGTGGGAGTGTCTACACCTTC.